The 29 T cell receptor beta chains listed next were all sequenced from one sample in a study of T cells in Graves' hyperthyroidism and ophthalmopathy. The TCR beta CDR3 regions underwent amplification using RNA transcripts as the source. HTBI primers were employed in a first-round RT-PCR of the TCR CDR3. TCRdb recomputed calls from the multiplex PCR reads with MiXCR, one row per CDR3 protein. The sample has about 520,000 distinct CDR3 sequences; roughly 25% are singletons. The sequencing sample was made of blood. Receptors originate from a woman in her twenties or thirties with Graves' ophthalmopathy.

This clonotype has a single count. Given the absence of the conserved phenylalanine or tryptophan at the CDR3 end, a read error is likely. J is TRBJ2-3 and V is TRBV6-1; 8 bases map to TRBD2. Germline V gene sequence: CDR1 MNHNS, CDR2 SASEGT. This CDR3 spans 14 amino acids. The V and J ends lost 6 bases and 3 bases, in that order; junction bases with no gene match: 5. CDR3 in amino acids: CASSPGLETDTQYC. The CDR3 DNA is TGTGCCAGCAGCCCGGGACTAGAAACAGATACGCAGTATTGT.

This clonotype was seen only a few times. CDR3 bases: TGTGCCAGCAGCCGGTCCTGGGCGACTGAAGCTTTCTTT. It is translated as CASSRSWATEAFF. This rearrangement joins TRBV7-9 to TRBJ1-1, with D hard to call. Germline CDR1 is SEHNR and CDR2 is FQNEAQ (reference sequence). Trimming pared 5 bases from V and 5 bases from J, leaving 12 bases between. This CDR3 region has 13 residues.

This clonotype appeared many times. V gene TRBV12-3 or TRBV12-4 combines with J gene TRBJ1-2, with 10 bases identical to TRBD1. With 5 bases clipped from V and 2 bases from J, the junction kept 5 bases outside the gene matches. The length of the CDR3 is 15 residues. The CDR3 sequence: CASSPGQGGNYGYTF. CDR3 in DNA: TGTGCCAGCAGTCCCGGACAGGGGGGGAACTATGGCTACACCTTC.

Many counts were recorded for this clonotype. The chain links TRBV20-1 to TRBJ2-2; 7 bases line up with TRBD2. Germline trimming cut 6 bases from V and 3 bases from J; bases unmatched to any gene: 4. The CDR3 consists of 13 residues. Per the germline V gene, CDR1 is DFQATT and CDR2 is SNEGSKA (reference sequence). This CDR3 reads CSARRGDTGELFF. In nucleotides, the CDR3 is TGCAGTGCAAGACGGGGGGACACCGGGGAGCTGTTTTTT.

The chain joins TRBV12-3 or TRBV12-4 to TRBJ2-5, with TRBD1 matching 12 bases. J was trimmed by 1 base and V by 6 bases; bases with no gene match: 12. The CDR3 sequence is 18 residues long. This CDR3 reads CASSRGTGGELGQETQYF. The CDR3 DNA reads as TGTGCCAGCAGCCGAGGGACAGGGGGCGAGTTGGGCCAAGAGACCCAGTACTTC.

There are many counts of this clonotype. This rearrangement joins TRBV20-1 to TRBJ2-7, with 8 bases identical to TRBD2. J gave up 5 bases and V 5 bases, and 8 bases lay outside the gene matches. The CDR3 contains 13 residues. Looked up from germline, CDR1 is DFQATT and CDR2 is SNEGSKA (reference sequence). CDR3 DNA: TGCAGTGCTCTTTCCGGACTAGCCCACGAGCAGTACTTC. Encoded protein: CSALSGLAHEQYF.

This chain links TRBV4-1 with TRBJ2-7; D possibly corresponds to TRBD1 (5 bases). Germline CDR1 is MGHRA and CDR2 is YSYEKL. V dropped 2 bases and J dropped 6 bases, with 20 bases sitting between them. The CDR3 consists of 16 residues. CDR3 sequence reads: CASSQPSRQRHGEQYF. Here the CDR3 DNA reads TGCGCCAGCAGCCAACCTTCGAGACAGCGACACGGCGAGCAGTACTTC.

V and J are TRBV20-1 and TRBJ1-2; possibly TRBD1 for D (6 bases). The germline V and J ends were trimmed by 2 bases and 6 bases, with 16 bases remaining between them. Germline V gene data show CDR1 as DFQATT and CDR2 as SNEGSKA (reference sequence). CDR3 length: 14 residues. The chain's CDR3 is CSARPIRQGNGYTF. CDR3 DNA sequence: TGCAGTGCTAGACCCATTCGTCAGGGGAATGGCTACACCTTC.

This clonotype was seen at least ten times. The J gene is TRBJ1-2, the V gene TRBV20-1; D may be TRBD1 (5 bases). CDR3 size: 15 residues. Germline CDR1 reads DFQATT; CDR2 reads SNEGSKA (reference sequence). Deletions cut 3 bases from V and 2 bases from J, with 16 bases between. The CDR3: CSAREMGLLNYGYTF. DNA for the CDR3: TGCAGTGCTAGGGAAATGGGACTCTTAAACTATGGCTACACCTTC.

This clonotype was counted at least ten times. The rearrangement links TRBV12-3 or TRBV12-4 to TRBJ1-6, with 7 positions matching TRBD1. The CDR3 length is 17 residues. V lost 8 bases, J lost 5 bases, and 15 bases stayed unmatched. CDR3 DNA sequence: TGTGCCAGCCAGAACCTTATGGGGACAGCAAATAATTCACCCCTCCACTTT. Translation: CASQNLMGTANNSPLHF.

The chain recombines TRBV28 with TRBJ1-2, with D perhaps TRBD1 (6 bases). The germline CDR1 and CDR2 sequences are MDHEN and SYDVKM. The CDR3 is made up of 15 amino acids. The V and J ends lost 5 bases and 3 bases respectively, with 16 bases between them. In DNA form, the CDR3 reads TGTGCCAGCAGTCCCGGGACAACAGAGGACTATGGCTACACCTTC. Translated: CASSPGTTEDYGYTF.

This sequence joins TRBV9 and TRBJ2-7, with a tentative D call TRBD1 (5 bases). Per germline, CDR1 SGDLS and CDR2 YYNGEE. V was shortened by 0 bases and J by 3 bases, with 10 bases between the two germline ends. This CDR3 contains 14 residues. CDR3 protein: CASSVEAGYYEQYF. CDR3 in DNA: TGTGCCAGCAGCGTAGAGGCAGGGTACTACGAGCAGTACTTC.

The chain combines TRBV27 with TRBJ1-1; D perhaps matches TRBD1 (5 bases). The CDR3 spans 15 residues. The ends were cut back, 2 bases at V and 6 bases at J, with 16 bases in the middle. CDR1 is MNHEY, CDR2 SMNVEV, per germline (reference sequence). The DNA for the CDR3 is TGTGCCAGCAGTTTACGGGCCAGGGTGATTCCTGAAGCTTTCTTT. Translated, it gives CASSLRARVIPEAFF.

Many counts were recorded for this clonotype. J is TRBJ2-7 and V is TRBV7-8; D not certain. V was pared by 2 bases and J by 7 bases, with 12 bases between. Germline CDR1 reads SGHVS; CDR2 reads FQNEAQ. This CDR3 is 13 amino acids long. The CDR3 nucleotides read TGTGCCAGCAGCTTATATCTAGAGGAAGAGCAGTACTTC. This codes for CASSLYLEEEQYF.

A note on this clonotype: A read error is possible here, since a much larger clone lies one base away. The V and J genes are TRBV6-1 and TRBJ2-5, with 7 bases that match TRBD1. The junction had 9 bases not matched to a gene; V was cut back by 6 bases and J by 8 bases. The CDR3 extends over 13 amino acids. Germline V gives CDR1 MNHNS, CDR2 SASEGT. The CDR3 nucleotides are TGTGCCAGCAGCAACGACAGGGCAGATACCCAGTACTTC. It translates to CASSNDRADTQYF.

This chain uses TRBV6-1 with TRBJ1-3; TRBD1 is a possible D gene (5 bases). Per germline, CDR1 MNHNS and CDR2 SASEGT. There are 15 residues in the CDR3. Trimming took 5 bases from V and 1 from J, leaving 12 bases between them. This CDR3 reads CASSRSGDSGNTIYF. The CDR3 DNA follows: TGTGCCAGCAGTCGTTCGGGGGATTCTGGAAACACCATATATTTT.

This clonotype was seen many times. The rearrangement uses TRBV6-1 and TRBJ1-2; perhaps TRBD1 as D (6 bases). The germline V gene encodes CDR1 MNHNS and CDR2 SASEGT. The germline V and J ends were trimmed by 3 bases and 3 bases, with 8 bases remaining between them. The CDR3 has 13 residues. CDR3 in amino acids: CASSDWTDYGYTF. DNA of the CDR3: TGTGCCAGCAGTGATTGGACAGACTATGGCTACACCTTC.

This rearrangement joins TRBV20-1 to TRBJ2-7, with D possibly being TRBD1 or TRBD2 (6 bases each). CDR1 is DFQATT and CDR2 is SNEGSKA in the germline V gene (reference sequence). Trimming left V 5 bases short and J 6 bases short, with 26 bases between. The CDR3 has 16 residues. CDR3 in amino acids: CSAGASRGLSTGEQYF. In DNA, the CDR3 is TGCAGTGCTGGGGCGAGTCGGGGGCTTTCTACGGGCGAGCAGTACTTC.

This clonotype was found many times. V and J are TRBV30 and TRBJ1-1; D is uncertain. The V end lost 2 bases, the J end lost 1 base, and 8 bases lay between the germline ends. CDR1 GTSNPN and CDR2 SVGIG come from the germline V gene (reference sequence). The CDR3 spans 13 residues. The CDR3 DNA reads TGTGCCTGGAGTCCCCGACAGAACACTGAAGCTTTCTTT. Translation gives CAWSPRQNTEAFF.

This clonotype was counted ten times or more. J is TRBJ1-6 and V is TRBV19, with 7 bases matching TRBD1. This CDR3 has 17 residues. V gave up 6 bases and J gave up 7 bases; unmatched junction bases: 15. Germline V gene data show CDR1 as LNHDA and CDR2 as SQIVND (reference sequence). The CDR3 loop reads CASRPRPDREGNSPLHF. The CDR3 coding sequence is TGTGCCAGTAGACCCCGCCCCGACAGGGAAGGGAATTCACCCCTCCACTTT.

This clonotype was recorded at least ten times. The chain uses TRBV9 and TRBJ1-2, with 9 bases matching TRBD1. Germline lookup yields CDR1 SGDLS and CDR2 YYNGEE. V lost 0 bases and J lost 3; bases outside the gene matches: 6. This CDR3 contains 16 residues. The CDR3 sequence is CASSVEGTGLDYGYTF. The CDR3 nucleotides read TGTGCCAGCAGCGTAGAGGGGACAGGGTTGGACTATGGCTACACCTTC. The whole variable domain, filled in from reference TRBV9 and TRBJ1-2, reads DSGVTQTPKHLITATGQRVTLRCSPRSGDLSVYWYQQSLDQGLQFLIQYYNGEERAKGNILERFSAQQFPDLHSELNLSSLELGDSALYFCASSVEGTGLDYGYTFGSGTRLTVV.

This clonotype has a count of ten or more. The J gene is TRBJ2-2, the V gene TRBV6-4; D might be TRBD1 (6 bases). This CDR3 has 20 residues. The germline V gene encodes CDR1 MRHNA and CDR2 SNTAGT. Trimming cost V 1 base and J 6 bases, with 27 bases left between them. The CDR3 DNA reads as TGTGCCAGCAGTGACTACCCGGGTGGGGCCAGGGGCTTGGTCGCCGGGGAGCTGTTTTTT. Translating it yields CASSDYPGGARGLVAGELFF.

This rearrangement joins TRBV12-3 or TRBV12-4 to TRBJ2-7; D gene unclear. V was shortened by 5 bases and J by 6 bases, with 11 bases between the two germline ends. The CDR3 spans 12 residues. For the CDR3, the DNA is TGTGCCAGCAGTCTCTCCCGGCTCGAGCAGTACTTC. Translation gives CASSLSRLEQYF.

V usage is TRBV9 and J usage is TRBJ2-7, with D perhaps matching TRBD2 (6 bases). Germline lookup yields CDR1 SGDLS and CDR2 YYNGEE. V gave up 0 bases and J gave up 2 bases, with 12 bases separating them. The CDR3 covers 15 residues. In nucleotides, the CDR3 is TGTGCCAGCAGCGTAGAGGAGGGAGCGGCCTACGAGCAGTACTTC. Its protein product is CASSVEEGAAYEQYF.

In this sample, this clonotype turned up many times. V gene TRBV6-1 combines with J gene TRBJ2-7, with 10 bases lining up with TRBD2. The length of the CDR3 is 14 residues. Germline loops: CDR1 MNHNS, CDR2 SASEGT. Trimming took 7 bases from V and 4 from J; bases not matched to a gene: 7. In DNA, the CDR3 is TGTGCCAGCAACCACCAGACTAGCGGGTACGAGCAGTACTTC. Translation: CASNHQTSGYEQYF.

This clonotype was seen many times. V gene TRBV6-1 combines with J gene TRBJ2-7; D ambiguous. The CDR3 sequence is 13 residues long. Germline V gene data show CDR1 as MNHNS and CDR2 as SASEGT. Between the trimmed V and J ends, which lost 5 bases and 4 bases, there was a span of 12 bases. Here the CDR3 DNA reads TGTGCCAGCAGTCCAGGACCTTGGTACGAGCAGTACTTC. Protein sequence: CASSPGPWYEQYF.

J is TRBJ1-1 and V is TRBV14; D is ambiguous. Germline V gene sequence: CDR1 SGHDN, CDR2 FVKESK. The CDR3 sequence is 15 residues long. The V and J ends lost 2 bases and 10 bases respectively, with 20 bases between them. The CDR3 spells CASSQKGLSISGAFF. DNA for the CDR3: TGTGCCAGCAGCCAAAAAGGGTTGAGCATCTCAGGAGCTTTCTTT.

The count of this clonotype is one. The chain joins TRBV6-2 or TRBV6-3 to TRBJ2-5, with TRBD2 as a possible D gene (7 bases). Per the germline V gene, CDR1 is MNHEY and CDR2 is SVGEGT. The CDR3 is made up of 15 amino acids. Trimming removed 5 bases at V and 5 bases at J, with 18 bases between. The CDR3, as DNA: TGTGCCAGCAGTGTTGTCGCGGGGGCCGAGGAGACCCAGTACTTC. It encodes CASSVVAGAEETQYF.

The chain has TRBV6-2 or TRBV6-3 and TRBJ1-5; 8 nucleotides agree with TRBD1. This CDR3 comprises 16 residues. Trimming cost V 5 bases and J 0 bases; bases outside gene matches: 6. Germline V lookup: CDR1 MNHEY, CDR2 SVGEGT. CDR3 in amino acids: CASSVRTGNSNQPQHF. Here the CDR3 DNA reads TGTGCCAGCAGTGTCCGGACAGGGAATAGCAATCAGCCCCAGCATTTT.